Listed here are 22 T cell receptor beta chains from one sample, sequenced in a study of metastatic and nonmetastatic thyroid tumors. TCRdb called clones again from the PCR reads with MiXCR. Among some 55,000 clones listed, 20% to 25% were seen once. Each patient came to thyroid surgery without any prior treatment (of any kind). Source material: blood. All receptors derive from a female donor with papillary thyroid cancer or a benign thyroid nodule (not recorded which). Some clones in this sample may be carry-over from other donors' samples.

At least ten counts were recorded for this clone. The chain is built from TRBV19 and TRBJ2-4; D gene unclear. Germline CDR1 is LNHDA and CDR2 is SQIVND (reference sequence). CDR3 length: 13 residues. V dropped 9 bases and J dropped 1 base, with 10 bases sitting between them. CDR3 nucleotides: TGTGCCAGCCTAGACGGGGCCAAAAACATTCAGTACTTC. Amino acids: CASLDGAKNIQYF.

This clone was picked up many times. This chain links TRBV28 with TRBJ1-1; D gene ambiguous. V shed 2 bases and J shed 11 bases, with 18 bases lying between them. The CDR3 consists of 14 residues. CDR1 is MDHEN, CDR2 SYDVKM, per germline. CDR3 protein: CASSLGRQTLKAFF. The CDR3 DNA follows: TGTGCCAGCAGTTTAGGTCGGCAGACCCTGAAGGCTTTCTTT.

This clone was recorded at least ten times. This chain joins TRBV19 and TRBJ2-1; D not resolved. Trimming pared 4 bases from V and 5 bases from J, leaving 15 bases between. The CDR3 covers 15 residues. Germline-derived CDR1 and CDR2 are LNHDA and SQIVND (reference sequence). The DNA for the CDR3 is TGTGCCAGTAGTAGAGGTTTTGGACGGAACAATGAGCAGTTCTTC. Protein product: CASSRGFGRNNEQFF.

The sample holds many counts of this clone. The CDR3 DNA reads TGCAGTGCTAGAGATATCCGCGGGACTAGCAAACATGAGCAGTTCTTC. Translating gives CSARDIRGTSKHEQFF. This chain connects TRBV20-1 to TRBJ2-1; TRBD2 matches at 9 bases. V shed 0 bases, J shed 8 bases, and the junction held 11 bases outside the gene matches. The germline CDR1 and CDR2 sequences are DFQATT and SNEGSKA (reference sequence). This CDR3 comprises 16 residues.

This clone was seen many times. V gene TRBV6-1 combines with J gene TRBJ1-6, with 8 nucleotides matching TRBD1. There are 15 residues in the CDR3. Looked up from germline, CDR1 is MNHNS and CDR2 is SASEGT. V dropped 4 bases and J dropped 7; count of bases not matched to a gene: 6. The CDR3 DNA sequence: TGTGCCAGCAGTGCAATTACAGGGGGGAATTCACCCCTCCACTTT. This codes for CASSAITGGNSPLHF.

This clone has ten or more counts. The chain is built from TRBV18 and TRBJ2-7; 7 bases match TRBD1. CDR1 and CDR2 (germline): KGHSH, LQKENI. Trimming removed 1 base from V and 9 bases from J; junction bases left unmatched: 9. The CDR3 contains 14 residues. DNA for the CDR3: TGTGCCAGCTCACCACAACAGGGGAATGAAGCGCAGTACTTC. Translation gives CASSPQQGNEAQYF. Looking up the rest from reference TRBV18 and TRBJ2-7 gives the full variable domain: NAGVMQNPRHLVRRRGQEARLRCSPMKGHSHVYWYRQLPEEGLKFMVYLQKENIIDESGMPKERFSAEFPKEGPSILRIQQVVRGDSAAYFCASSPQQGNEAQYFGPGTRLTVT.

This clone came up many times. CDR3 protein: CASSYPRDTGELFF. Written as DNA, the CDR3 is TGCGCCAGCAGTTACCCTAGGGACACCGGGGAGCTGTTTTTT. This chain joins TRBV5-1 and TRBJ2-2; D remains unclear. This CDR3 comprises 14 residues. The V end was cut by 5 bases, the J end by 3 bases, with 11 bases between. Looked up from germline, CDR1 is SGHRS and CDR2 is YFSETQ. The full variable domain, completed using reference TRBV5-1 and TRBJ2-2, is KAGVTQTPRYLIKTRGQQVTLSCSPISGHRSVSWYQQTPGQGLQFLFEYFSETQRNKGNFPGRFSGRQFSNSRSEMNVSTLELGDSALYLCASSYPRDTGELFFGEGSRLTVL.

This clone has just one count. The chain is built from TRBV20-1 and TRBJ2-7; D is perhaps TRBD2 (7 bases). CDR3 length equals 16 residues. CDR1 DFQATT and CDR2 SNEGSKA come from the germline V gene (reference sequence). V lost 7 bases, J lost 5 bases, and 27 bases lay in between. The CDR3 sequence: CSVIGGGRLGGHEQYF. CDR3 coding DNA: TGCAGTGTTATAGGGGGGGGCCGCTTGGGAGGACACGAGCAGTACTTC.

This clone has at least ten counts. The V and J genes are TRBV11-1 and TRBJ2-1, with 13 positions matching TRBD2. This CDR3 contains 16 residues. Germline V gene data show CDR1 as SGHAT and CDR2 as FQDESV (reference sequence). J gave up 0 bases and V 4 bases, and 0 bases lay outside the gene matches. Here the CDR3 DNA reads TGTGCCAGCAGCTGGACTAGCGGGAGCTCCTACAATGAGCAGTTCTTC. This encodes CASSWTSGSSYNEQFF. Variable domain in full (rest from reference TRBV11-1 and TRBJ2-1): EAEVAQSPRYKITEKSQAVAFWCDPISGHATLYWYRQILGQGPELLVQFQDESVVDDSQLPKDRFSAERLKGVDSTLKIQPAELGDSAMYLCASSWTSGSSYNEQFFGPGTRLTVL.

There are many counts of this clone. The CDR3 DNA sequence: TGTGCCAGCAGGGGACAGGGGGCGAGGACAGATACGCAGTATTTT. This gives the protein CASRGQGARTDTQYF. The rearrangement links TRBV12-3 or TRBV12-4 to TRBJ2-3; TRBD1 agrees at 12 bases. The CDR3 extends over 15 amino acids. J was trimmed by 3 bases and V by 6 bases; bases with no gene match: 4.

As for this clone: Its ends do not fully match the called genes, so a read error is possible. The chain carries TRBV30 and TRBJ1-1, with TRBD1 identical over 7 bases. The CDR3 consists of 16 residues. CDR1 and CDR2 from the germline V gene are GTSNPN and SVGIG (reference sequence). CDR3 bases: TGTGCCTGGAGCGCTACAGGGGTTCAGTCTCGAGAGGAAGCTGTCTTT. This gives the protein CAWSATGVQSREEAVF.

This clone has more than one count but fewer than ten. One end of the junction does not line up with germline, which may come from a read error. V usage is TRBV24-1 and J usage is TRBJ2-1; D unresolved. This CDR3 is 13 amino acids long. CDR1 is KGHDR, CDR2 SFDVKD, per germline. Written as DNA, the CDR3 is TGTTCCACCGGTAGCCGCGCGAGCGATGAGCAGTTCTTC. Amino acid sequence: CSTGSRASDEQFF.

Concerning this clone: The CDR3 ends on some other residue instead of the conserved phenylalanine or tryptophan, so this is likely a read error. Because the CDR3's place on the DNA is in doubt, the DNA is left out and the CDR3 is given as listed by TCRdb. The chain carries TRBV6-1 and TRBJ1-2; the table gives TRBD1 as D, unverified against the DNA. In germline, CDR1 is MNHNS, CDR2 SASEGT. Including both end residues, the CDR3 is 15 amino acids long. CDR3 residues: CASSEEVGVLNGNTL.

About this clone: No conserved phenylalanine or tryptophan ends this CDR3, so it is likely a read error. V usage is TRBV9 and J usage is TRBJ1-5; D remains ambiguous. The length of the CDR3 is 14 residues. Germline values: CDR1 SGDLS, CDR2 YYNGEE. Trimming shortened V by 0 bases and J by 3 bases, and 7 bases separated the two germline ends. CDR3 in DNA: TGTGCCAGCAGCGTAGACATGGACAATCAGCCCCAGCATTCT. It is translated as CASSVDMDNQPQHS.

Notes on this clone: A single base separates this from a much larger clone, so it may be a read error. V and J are TRBV10-3 and TRBJ1-1, with D possibly matching TRBD1 (6 bases). Germline V gives CDR1 ENHRY, CDR2 SYGVKD. Trimming cost V 7 bases and J 5 bases, with 14 bases left between them. This CDR3 has 13 amino acids. CDR3 nucleotide sequence: TGTGCCATCATCCCAGGCAGGGGAACTGAAGCTTTCTTT. Encoded protein: CAIIPGRGTEAFF.

This clone appeared many times. The V and J genes are TRBV9 and TRBJ2-7, with 7 bases lining up with TRBD1. The length of the CDR3 is 16 residues. The V segment lost 0 bases and the J segment 5 bases; nucleotides outside the gene matches: 11. CDR1 and CDR2 from the germline V gene are SGDLS and YYNGEE. The CDR3 region has the DNA TGTGCCAGCAGCGTAGCGATGGGCAGGGGGTTTAACGAGCAGTACTTC. Translation: CASSVAMGRGFNEQYF.

This clone was recorded at least ten times. The V gene is TRBV2, the J gene TRBJ2-2; D is possibly TRBD2 (6 bases). The ends were cut back, 3 bases at V and 4 bases at J, with 9 bases in the middle. The germline gives CDR1 SNHLY, CDR2 FYNNEI. The CDR3 totals 14 residues. The CDR3 bases are TGTGCCAGCAGTGATAAGCGGGCCACCGGGGAGCTGTTTTTT. Translation: CASSDKRATGELFF. Variable domain in full (rest from reference TRBV2 and TRBJ2-2): EPEVTQTPSHQVTQMGQEVILRCVPISNHLYFYWYRQILGQKVEFLVSFYNNEISEKSEIFDDQFSVERPDGSNFTLKIRSTKLEDSAMYFCASSDKRATGELFFGEGSRLTVL.

This clone was recorded at least ten times. The CDR3 loop is CSALTGPKQPQHF. CDR3 bases: TGCAGTGCTCTGACAGGGCCTAAGCAGCCCCAGCATTTT. The chain recombines TRBV20-1 with TRBJ1-5, with 7 bases matching TRBD1. From germline, CDR1 is DFQATT and CDR2 SNEGSKA (reference sequence). This CDR3 spans 13 amino acids. Trimming took 5 bases from V and 7 from J; bases not matched to a gene: 8.

This clone was seen many times. The chain uses TRBV14 and TRBJ1-1; possibly TRBD1 for D (5 bases). This CDR3 spans 13 amino acids. V lost 4 bases to trimming and J lost 6 bases, with 12 bases between them. Per germline, CDR1 SGHDN and CDR2 FVKESK. CDR3 in amino acids: CASSPYRKAEAFF. The CDR3 bases are TGTGCCAGCAGCCCCTACAGGAAGGCTGAAGCTTTCTTT.

This clone was seen more than once but under ten times. CDR3 sequence reads: CASSPTHSRAGQPQHF. The CDR3 DNA reads as TGTGCCAGCAGTCCCACCCACTCGAGGGCCGGTCAGCCCCAGCATTTT. The V gene is TRBV27, the J gene TRBJ1-5; no reliable D call. The V gene lost 5 bases and the J gene lost 6 bases, with 20 bases spanning the gap. Looked up from germline, CDR1 is MNHEY and CDR2 is SMNVEV (reference sequence). The CDR3 is 16 amino acids.

The chain joins TRBV10-1 to TRBJ1-3, with D perhaps matching TRBD1 (5 bases). The CDR3 loop spans 16 amino acids. V lost 0 bases and J lost 2, with 11 bases in between. Germline V CDR1 and CDR2: WNHNN, SYGVQD (reference sequence). The CDR3: CASSESTTEPGNTIYF. CDR3 bases: TGCGCCAGCAGTGAGTCGACGACAGAGCCTGGAAACACCATATATTTT.

This clone has just a few counts. The genes are TRBV12-3 or TRBV12-4 and TRBJ2-3; D possibly corresponds to TRBD2 (6 bases). With 3 bases removed from V and 6 bases from J, the gap between germline ends came to 28 bases. CDR3 length equals 19 residues. The DNA for the CDR3 is TGTGCCAGCAGTTTGGGGCGGCTAGATAAAAACGGGAGCATGGATACGCAGTATTTT. It encodes CASSLGRLDKNGSMDTQYF.